The present T cell receptor (beta chain) was sequenced within a study of Ad26.COV2.S vaccination and SARS-CoV-2 variants. Study at large: The vaccine Ad26.COV2.S was put into the muscle once, or twice with 56 days between.

General study findings and limits: For non-spike TCRs, breadth in vaccine recipients resembled that in placebo recipients.

Profiled with immunoSEQ multiplex PCR; TCRdb holds only in-frame clones, not every one. The data show about 480,000 clones, 87% seen once. The treatment: around 19 received Ad26.COV2.S at low or high dose, single or two shots; 5 received placebo; per-sample allocation not given. Vaccine and placebo recipients were sampled on day 63 after the first injection. Germline CDR1 and CDR2: SGHTA and FQGNSA. The V gene end was trimmed by 2 bases and the J gene end by 7 bases; junction bases not matched to a gene: 9. This CDR3 has 17 residues. Notes on this clone: Its specificity is not known.

The clonotype originates from a person aged 18-60 years who received the Ad26.COV2.S COVID-19 vaccine or a placebo. Material: peripheral blood, obtained in a trial of Ad26.COV2.S vaccine versus placebo. This chain connects TRBV7-2 to TRBJ2-1; 12 nucleotides align to TRBD2. CDR3 DNA sequence: TGTGCCAGCAGCTTATGGGCGACTAGCGGGGGTTCAAATGAGCAGTTCTTC. It yields the protein CASSLWATSGGSNEQFF.